This T cell receptor beta chain was documented in a study of regulatory T cells in long-lasting Graves disease. Time point here: persistent/refractory GD, antithyroid drugs over 5 years with positive TRAb. Generation of the TCR library employed RNA extracted from PBMCs. This CDR3 is built from 15 residues. The J segment lost 3 bases and the V segment lost 6 bases, leaving 6 bases of the junction unmatched. In this sample, this clonotype turned up a few times. Relying on iRepertoire HTBI primers and Arm-PCR of CDR3 regions, the team built TCR beta libraries. TCRdb ran MiXCR on the multiplex PCR reads and lists one entry per CDR3 protein. In the table there are about 450,000 distinct CDR3 sequences, about a quarter of which are singletons.

The origin of this receptor is a female donor with Graves disease. Material: peripheral blood mononuclear cells (PBMCs), obtained when the disease was refractory, from a patient treated with antithyroid drugs. The chain uses TRBV12-3 or TRBV12-4 and TRBJ2-2; TRBD1 aligns across 8 bases. In DNA, the CDR3 is TGTGCCAGCAGCCCAGACAGGGGCCACACCGGGGAGCTGTTTTTT. It translates to CASSPDRGHTGELFF.